This T cell receptor (beta chain) was documented in a study of shared T cell receptors in the human thymus. The repertoire was sequenced with immunoSEQ multiplex PCR; TCRdb's copy has only in-frame clones and lacks some. The sample records some 760,000 clones, 80% to 90% being singletons. The CDR3 totals 18 residues. Germline V gene data show CDR1 as PRHDT and CDR2 as FYEKMQ (reference sequence). V was clipped by 4 bases and J by 6 bases; unmatched bases: 18. In addition, the sample was reused for a study of human thymus T cells. This second study notes: Healthy Finnish infants having corrective surgery for congenital heart defects served as donors. Surgeons resected thymus tissue during corrective heart surgery. Gene usage for V and J segments appeared biased in thymic and blood repertoires.

The sequence was obtained from a girl under three years old with a congenital heart defect. The V gene is TRBV13, the J gene TRBJ1-2; TRBD1 matches at 9 bases. The specimen sequenced was thymocytes. CDR3 sequence (DNA): TGTGCCAGCAGCTGGGGAACGACAGGACAGGGGAAGGAGAATGGCTACACCTTC. It codes for CASSWGTTGQGKENGYTF.